A single sample is the source of the 10 T cell receptor beta chains below, sequenced in a study of T-cell memory formation after mild COVID-19. TCRdb ran MiXCR on the 5' RACE reads and lists one entry per CDR3 protein. The sample has under 300,000 distinct CDR3 sequences, around 10% seen once. The sample taken for sequencing was PBMCs or a T cell subset sorted from them (not recorded which). These receptors were taken from a man between 18 and 29 years old who had mild COVID-19 (a few samples of this study predate the infection). Cell type and time point are not known.

This clonotype was counted between two and nine times. The chain recombines TRBV7-2 with TRBJ2-2, with 7 positions matching TRBD1. The CDR3 length is 16 residues. Germline V lookup: CDR1 SGHTA, CDR2 FQGNSA. V lost 4 bases, J lost 5 bases, and 10 bases stayed unmatched. CDR3 sequence (DNA): TGTGCCAGCAGCTCCTTCCTCTTCAGGGGGACCGGGGAGCTGTTTTTT. This translates into CASSSFLFRGTGELFF.

V is TRBV10-3 and J is TRBJ1-5, with D uncertain. V dropped 5 bases and J dropped 7 bases, with 9 bases sitting between them. The CDR3 is 12 amino acids. CDR1 is ENHRY, CDR2 SYGVKD, per germline. CDR3 in amino acids: CAISPAGQPQHF. In nucleotides, the CDR3 is TGTGCCATCAGTCCGGCCGGACAGCCCCAGCATTTT.

This chain connects TRBV5-6 to TRBJ1-2; the D is unclear. The CDR3 sequence is 15 residues long. Trimming removed 4 bases from V and 6 bases from J, with 19 bases in between. Germline loops: CDR1 SGHDT, CDR2 YYEEEE. CDR3 in amino acids: CASSKPSGSRHGYTF. Written as DNA, the CDR3 is TGTGCCAGCAGCAAACCCTCCGGGAGTCGACATGGCTACACCTTC.

This clonotype showed up just a few times. CDR3 sequence: CASSPRQGTGTEAFF. The CDR3 region has the DNA TGTGCCAGCTCGCCAAGACAGGGAACGGGCACTGAAGCTTTCTTT. The chain couples TRBV18 to TRBJ1-1; 7 nucleotides match TRBD1. Germline loops: CDR1 KGHSH, CDR2 LQKENI. The CDR3 spans 15 residues. Trimming removed 6 bases from V and 4 bases from J; junction bases left unmatched: 11.

V is TRBV20-1 and J is TRBJ1-1; no firm D call. Trimming shortened V by 7 bases and J by 1 base, and 13 bases separated the two germline ends. The CDR3 is 13 residues long. Per the germline V gene, CDR1 is DFQATT and CDR2 is SNEGSKA (reference sequence). This CDR3 is CSGADQPNTEAFF. In DNA, the CDR3 is TGCAGTGGAGCCGACCAGCCGAACACTGAAGCTTTCTTT.

V gene TRBV4-2 combines with J gene TRBJ2-3, with TRBD2 identical over 13 bases. The CDR3 sequence is 16 residues long. Germline loops: CDR1 LGHNA, CDR2 YNFKEQ. After removal of 4 bases from V and 7 bases from J, the junction contained 8 bases not matched to a gene. CDR3 sequence: CASSLRTSGGAHTQYF. The CDR3 DNA sequence: TGTGCCAGCAGCCTCAGAACTAGCGGGGGGGCACATACGCAGTATTTT.

The chain couples TRBV7-3 to TRBJ1-5; TRBD1 matches at 9 bases. The CDR3 is made up of 18 amino acids. V lost 4 bases and J lost 2; bases outside the gene matches: 12. The V gene's germline CDR1 is SGHTA and CDR2 FQGTGA. DNA of the CDR3: TGTGCCAGCAGCTCCCTCGGCGGGGACAGGGAGGGCAATCAGCCCCAGCATTTT. This codes for CASSSLGGDREGNQPQHF. Filled out from reference TRBV7-3 and TRBJ1-5, the complete variable domain reads GAGVSQTPSNKVTEKGKYVELRCDPISGHTALYWYRQSLGQGPEFLIYFQGTGAADDSGLPNDRFFAVRPEGSVSTLKIQRTERGDSAVYLCASSSLGGDREGNQPQHFGDGTRLSIL.

This clonotype was counted between two and nine times. The chain employs TRBV27 and TRBJ2-1; D gene unclear. The V and J ends lost 8 bases and 7 bases respectively, with 9 bases between them. This CDR3 has 11 residues. The germline gives CDR1 MNHEY, CDR2 SMNVEV (reference sequence). The CDR3 sequence: CASSDGNEQFF. In DNA form, the CDR3 reads TGTGCCAGCTCGGATGGGAATGAGCAGTTCTTC.

V gene TRBV20-1 combines with J gene TRBJ2-3, with 14 bases aligning to TRBD2. This CDR3 region has 15 residues. Germline CDR1 is DFQATT and CDR2 is SNEGSKA (reference sequence). The V segment lost 2 bases and the J segment 4 bases; nucleotides outside the gene matches: 2. CDR3 DNA sequence: TGCAGTGCTAGACCGGGACTAGCGGGGGCAGATACGCAGTATTTT. This encodes CSARPGLAGADTQYF.

This clonotype was seen a few times. This chain joins TRBV6-2 or TRBV6-3 and TRBJ2-2; D might be TRBD1 (6 bases). V lost 6 bases, J lost 1 base, and 9 bases lay in between. Looked up from germline, CDR1 is MNHEY and CDR2 is SVGEGT. The CDR3 spans 14 residues. The CDR3 DNA reads TGTGCCAGCAGCGTGACAGGGAACACCGGGGAGCTGTTTTTT. Amino acid sequence: CASSVTGNTGELFF.